What follows are 5 T cell receptor beta chains derived from one specimen sequenced in a study of blood T cells in healthy people across ages. For the second PCR, which ran for roughly 6 to 11 cycles, a sample-barcoded 5' primer and a J-beta primer mix were used. Using its own MiXCR run on the 5' RACE reads, TCRdb lists one record per CDR3 protein. The table shows approximately 1,700,000 distinct CDR3 sequences, with 39% occurring only once. The sequencing sample was made of blood. Every receptor here comes from a human donor in good health.

This clonotype was found a few times. The rearrangement joins TRBV7-2 to TRBJ2-7, with 8 positions matching TRBD2. CDR1 is SGHTA and CDR2 is FQGNSA in the germline V gene. J gave up 2 bases and V 3 bases, and 6 bases lay outside the gene matches. The CDR3 extends over 15 amino acids. CDR3 region: CASSFSGGLTYEQYF. DNA of the CDR3: TGTGCCAGCAGCTTCAGCGGGGGCCTCACCTACGAGCAGTACTTC.

The V call is TRBV4-2, the J call TRBJ2-7; TRBD2 aligns across 9 bases. This CDR3 comprises 16 residues. Germline V gives CDR1 LGHNA, CDR2 YNFKEQ. Losses at the gene ends were 0 bases for V and 2 bases for J; bases not matched to a gene: 5. CDR3 bases: TGTGCCAGCAGCCAAGATTGGGCGGGGGGGCCCTACGAGCAGTACTTC. This codes for CASSQDWAGGPYEQYF.

Of note for this clonotype: Compared with germline, one end of the junction differs, possibly owing to a read error. The chain carries TRBV20-1 and TRBJ1-2; perhaps TRBD1 as D (6 bases). Germline V lookup: CDR1 DFQATT, CDR2 SNEGSKA (reference sequence). This CDR3 region has 13 residues. The CDR3 loop is CSAKGDTNYDYTF. The DNA for the CDR3 is TGCAGTGCTAAGGGGGACACTAACTATGACTACACCTTC.

This clonotype was seen a handful of times. This chain joins TRBV5-1 and TRBJ2-5; a possible D gene is TRBD2 (5 bases). Germline V gene data show CDR1 as SGHRS and CDR2 as YFSETQ. V was cut by 4 bases and J by 2 bases, with 12 bases left in between. This CDR3 has 14 amino acids. The CDR3 coding sequence is TGCGCCAGCAGCATCGTGACTACTCAAGAGACCCAGTACTTC. Translating it yields CASSIVTTQETQYF.

The V call is TRBV9, the J call TRBJ2-1; 7 bases fit TRBD1. V shed 0 bases and J 4 bases; nucleotides not matched to a gene: 7. The CDR3 spans 16 residues. The V gene's germline CDR1 is SGDLS and CDR2 YYNGEE. The CDR3 DNA follows: TGTGCCAGCAGCGTAGGGGTCCAGGGGGTTTACAATGAGCAGTTCTTC. Residues: CASSVGVQGVYNEQFF.